The clone carrying this TCR beta chain came up many times. What it recognizes is unknown. The data were taken from a study of molecular identifiers for immune sequencing clone quantification. Study-wide context: Replicate experiments took RNA from about 20,000 or 100,000 naive CD8 cells, divided it five ways and sequenced four.

TCRdb called the PCR reads again in MiXCR, with one record for every CDR3 protein. The table lists about 510,000 distinct CDR3 sequences, about 20% of them singletons. Per the germline V gene, CDR1 is KGHDR and CDR2 is SFDVKD. The CDR3 has 15 residues. Trimming took off 4 bases at V and 1 base at J, with 11 bases between the two ends. Sorted naive CD8 T cells, roughly 19,000 to 1,000,000, were sequenced from 10%, 30% or 50% RNA. Study-level results: Detectable among more than 800,000 naive cells, according to reports, was Jurkat TCR RNA spiked in from one cell.

The chain combines TRBV24-1 with TRBJ2-3; tentative D call: TRBD1 (6 bases). Sequencing was done on a sample of naive CD8+ T cells from blood, with Jurkat cell RNA spiked in. The subset is: FACS-sorted CD8+CD4-CCR7+CD45RA+ naive T cells. The clonotype was recovered from a human donor in good health. Some libraries in this study had Jurkat cell RNA spiked in. In DNA, the CDR3 is TGTGCCACCAGTGAGACCAGACAGGGCACAGATACGCAGTATTTT. Amino acids: CATSETRQGTDTQYF.